The text below deals with one T cell receptor beta chain. What it recognizes is unknown. Looked up from germline, CDR1 is SGHRS and CDR2 is YFSETQ. This CDR3 has 13 residues. V shed 3 bases and J shed 6 bases, with 13 bases lying between them. Enrolled ophthalmopathy patients presented with a Clinical Activity Score of at least 3, a NOSPECS grade of at least 4, and disease duration under 3 months. Source material for PBMCs was roughly 10 ml fresh peripheral blood. This entry comes from a study of T cells in Graves' hyperthyroidism and ophthalmopathy. Across the study: At initial diagnosis, before any treatment had begun, peripheral blood was obtained. General study findings and limits: The model anticipated ophthalmopathy a median around six months pre-onset.

Authors of the study amplified TCR beta CDR3 regions from RNA transcripts. During a first-round RT-PCR of the TCR CDR3, the HTBI primer set was used. TCRdb re-analysed the multiplex PCR reads in MiXCR, keeping a single row per CDR3 protein. Of some 300,000 distinct CDR3 sequences detected, less than 20% appear once; the ten largest clones hold approximately 37%. The sample taken for sequencing was blood. The chain has TRBV5-1 and TRBJ2-7; no reliable D call. This TCR was sampled from a middle-aged man with Graves' ophthalmopathy. The CDR3, as DNA: TGCGCCAGCAGCTCGCTTGTGGGCTCCGAGCAGTACTTC. Protein product: CASSSLVGSEQYF. Supplemented by reference TRBV5-1 and TRBJ2-7, the full variable domain reads KAGVTQTPRYLIKTRGQQVTLSCSPISGHRSVSWYQQTPGQGLQFLFEYFSETQRNKGNFPGRFSGRQFSNSRSEMNVSTLELGDSALYLCASSSLVGSEQYFGPGTRLTVT.